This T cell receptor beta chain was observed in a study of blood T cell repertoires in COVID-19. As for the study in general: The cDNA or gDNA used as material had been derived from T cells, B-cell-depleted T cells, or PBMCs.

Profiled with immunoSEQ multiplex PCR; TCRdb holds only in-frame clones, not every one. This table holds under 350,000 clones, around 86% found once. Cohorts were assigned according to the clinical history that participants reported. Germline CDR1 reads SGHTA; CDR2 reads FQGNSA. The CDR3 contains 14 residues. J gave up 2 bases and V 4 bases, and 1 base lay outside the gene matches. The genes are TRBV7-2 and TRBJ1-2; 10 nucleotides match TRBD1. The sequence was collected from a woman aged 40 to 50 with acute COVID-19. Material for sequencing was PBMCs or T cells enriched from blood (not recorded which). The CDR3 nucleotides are TGTGCCAGCAGCTCGGACAGGGGGAACTATGGCTACACCTTC. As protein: CASSSDRGNYGYTF. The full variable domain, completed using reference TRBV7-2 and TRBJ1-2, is GAGVSQSPSNKVTEKGKDVELRCDPISGHTALYWYRQSLGQGLEFLIYFQGNSAPDKSGLPSDRFSAERTGGSVSTLTIQRTQQEDSAVYLCASSSDRGNYGYTFGSGTRLTVV.